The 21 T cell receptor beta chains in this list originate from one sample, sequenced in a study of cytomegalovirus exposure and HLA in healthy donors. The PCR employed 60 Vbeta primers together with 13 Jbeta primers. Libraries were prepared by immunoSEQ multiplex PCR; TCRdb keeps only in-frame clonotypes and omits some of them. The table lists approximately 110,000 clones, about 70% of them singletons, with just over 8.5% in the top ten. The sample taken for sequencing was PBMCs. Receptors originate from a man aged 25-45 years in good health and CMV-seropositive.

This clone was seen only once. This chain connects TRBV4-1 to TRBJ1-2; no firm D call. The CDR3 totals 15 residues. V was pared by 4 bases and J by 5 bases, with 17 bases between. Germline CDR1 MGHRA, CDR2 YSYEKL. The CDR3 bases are TGCGCCAGCAGCCCACAGAGGGAATCCCTTTATGGCTACACCTTC. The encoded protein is CASSPQRESLYGYTF.

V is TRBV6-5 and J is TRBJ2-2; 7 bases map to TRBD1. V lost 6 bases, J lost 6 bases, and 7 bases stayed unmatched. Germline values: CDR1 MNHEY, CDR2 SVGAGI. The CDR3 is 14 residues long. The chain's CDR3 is CASSRGGSSGELFF. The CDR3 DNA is TGTGCCAGCAGCAGAGGGGGCTCGTCCGGGGAGCTGTTTTTT.

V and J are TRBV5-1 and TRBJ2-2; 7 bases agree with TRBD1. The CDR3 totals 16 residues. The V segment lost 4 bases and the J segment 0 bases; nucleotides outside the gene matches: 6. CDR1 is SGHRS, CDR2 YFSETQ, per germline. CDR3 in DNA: TGCGCCAGCAGCCCATGGGACAGCCCGAACACCGGGGAGCTGTTTTTT. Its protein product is CASSPWDSPNTGELFF.

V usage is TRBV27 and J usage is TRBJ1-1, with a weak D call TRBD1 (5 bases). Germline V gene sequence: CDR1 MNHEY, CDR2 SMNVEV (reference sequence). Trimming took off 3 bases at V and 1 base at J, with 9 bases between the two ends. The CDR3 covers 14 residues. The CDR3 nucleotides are TGTGCCAGCAGTTTTCTCGGACAGAACACTGAAGCTTTCTTT. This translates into CASSFLGQNTEAFF.

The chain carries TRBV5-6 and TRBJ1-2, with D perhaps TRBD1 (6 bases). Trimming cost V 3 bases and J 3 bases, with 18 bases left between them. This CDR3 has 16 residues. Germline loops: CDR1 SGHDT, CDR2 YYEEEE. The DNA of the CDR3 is TGTGCCAGCAGCTCCAGCCACAGGGTCGAGGACTATGGCTACACCTTC. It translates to CASSSSHRVEDYGYTF.

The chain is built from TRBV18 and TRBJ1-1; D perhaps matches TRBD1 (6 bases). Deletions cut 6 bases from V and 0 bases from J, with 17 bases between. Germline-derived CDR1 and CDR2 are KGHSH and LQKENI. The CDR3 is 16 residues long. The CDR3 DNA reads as TGTGCCAGCTCGCTTCAGACAGGCCCTCTGAACACTGAAGCTTTCTTT. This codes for CASSLQTGPLNTEAFF.

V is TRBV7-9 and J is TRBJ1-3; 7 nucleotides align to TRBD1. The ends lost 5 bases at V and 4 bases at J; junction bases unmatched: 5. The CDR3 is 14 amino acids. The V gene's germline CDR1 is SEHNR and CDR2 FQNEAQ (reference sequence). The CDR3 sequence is CASSPGTEGNTIYF. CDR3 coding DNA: TGTGCCAGCAGCCCCGGGACAGAAGGAAACACCATATATTTT.

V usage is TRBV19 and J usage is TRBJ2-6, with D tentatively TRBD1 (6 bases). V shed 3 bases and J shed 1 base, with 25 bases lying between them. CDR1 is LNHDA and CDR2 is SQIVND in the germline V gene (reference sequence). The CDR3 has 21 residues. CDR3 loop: CASSMELRLRGSKSGANVLTF. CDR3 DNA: TGTGCCAGTAGTATGGAACTCAGACTCAGGGGCTCCAAATCTGGGGCCAACGTCCTGACTTTC. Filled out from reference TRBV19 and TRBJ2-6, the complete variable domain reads DGGITQSPKYLFRKEGQNVTLSCEQNLNHDAMYWYRQDPGQGLRLIYYSQIVNDFQKGDIAEGYSVSREKKESFPLTVTSAQKNPTAFYLCASSMELRLRGSKSGANVLTFGAGSRLTVL.

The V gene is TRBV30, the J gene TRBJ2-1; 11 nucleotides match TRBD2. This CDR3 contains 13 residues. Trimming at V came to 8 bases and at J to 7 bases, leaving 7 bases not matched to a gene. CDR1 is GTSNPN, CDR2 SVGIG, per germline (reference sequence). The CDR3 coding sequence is TGTGCCGGACAAACTAGCGGGGGTAATGAGCAGTTCTTC. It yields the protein CAGQTSGGNEQFF.

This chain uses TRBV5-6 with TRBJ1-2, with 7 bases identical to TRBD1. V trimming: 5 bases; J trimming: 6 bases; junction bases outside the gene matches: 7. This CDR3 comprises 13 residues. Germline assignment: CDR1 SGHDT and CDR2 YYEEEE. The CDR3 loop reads CASRPTGMDGYTF. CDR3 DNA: TGTGCCAGCAGGCCGACAGGGATGGATGGCTACACCTTC. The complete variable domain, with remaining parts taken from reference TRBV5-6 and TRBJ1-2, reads DAGVTQSPTHLIKTRGQQVTLRCSPKSGHDTVSWYQQALGQGPQFIFQYYEEEERQRGNFPDRFSGHQFPNYSSELNVNALLLGDSALYLCASRPTGMDGYTFGSGTRLTVV.

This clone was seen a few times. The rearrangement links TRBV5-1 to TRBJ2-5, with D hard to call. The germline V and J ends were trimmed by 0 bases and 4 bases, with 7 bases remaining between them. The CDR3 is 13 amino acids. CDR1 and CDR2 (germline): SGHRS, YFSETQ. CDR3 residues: CASSLGSGETQYF. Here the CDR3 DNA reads TGCGCCAGCAGCTTGGGGTCAGGAGAGACCCAGTACTTC.

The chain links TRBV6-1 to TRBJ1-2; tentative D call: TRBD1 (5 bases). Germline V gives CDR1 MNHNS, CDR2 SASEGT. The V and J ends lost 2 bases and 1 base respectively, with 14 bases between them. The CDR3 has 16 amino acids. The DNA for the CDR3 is TGTGCCAGCAGTGAACGTAAGACAGTGATTAACTATGGCTACACCTTC. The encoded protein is CASSERKTVINYGYTF.

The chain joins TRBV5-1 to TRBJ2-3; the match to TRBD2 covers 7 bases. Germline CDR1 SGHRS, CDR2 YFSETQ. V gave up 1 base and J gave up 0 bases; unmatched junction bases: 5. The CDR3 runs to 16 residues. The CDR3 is CASSLFSSGSTDTQYF. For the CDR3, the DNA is TGCGCCAGCAGCTTGTTCTCTAGCGGTAGCACAGATACGCAGTATTTT. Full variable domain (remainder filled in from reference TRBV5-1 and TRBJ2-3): KAGVTQTPRYLIKTRGQQVTLSCSPISGHRSVSWYQQTPGQGLQFLFEYFSETQRNKGNFPGRFSGRQFSNSRSEMNVSTLELGDSALYLCASSLFSSGSTDTQYFGPGTRLTVL.

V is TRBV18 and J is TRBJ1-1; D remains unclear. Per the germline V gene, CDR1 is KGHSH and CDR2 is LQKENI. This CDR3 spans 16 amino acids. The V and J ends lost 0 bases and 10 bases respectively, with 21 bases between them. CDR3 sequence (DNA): TGTGCCAGCTCACCACCGGTTAGCCCGGAAGGTGGTCGAGCTTTCTTT. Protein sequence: CASSPPVSPEGGRAFF.

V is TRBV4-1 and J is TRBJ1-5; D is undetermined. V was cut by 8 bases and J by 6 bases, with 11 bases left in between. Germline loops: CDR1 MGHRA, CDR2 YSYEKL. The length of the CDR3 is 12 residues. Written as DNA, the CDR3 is TGCGCCAGCGGAGGTGTCGGTCAGCCCCAGCATTTT. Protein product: CASGGVGQPQHF.

Written as DNA, the CDR3 is TGCGCCAGCAGCCAAGGGGTGATTCTCAGGGCTGGCTACACCTTC. Translating gives CASSQGVILRAGYTF. The gene calls are TRBV4-1 and TRBJ1-2, with D perhaps matching TRBD1 (5 bases). Between the trimmed V and J ends, which lost 1 base and 7 bases, there was a span of 16 bases. Germline V gene sequence: CDR1 MGHRA, CDR2 YSYEKL. The CDR3 totals 15 residues.

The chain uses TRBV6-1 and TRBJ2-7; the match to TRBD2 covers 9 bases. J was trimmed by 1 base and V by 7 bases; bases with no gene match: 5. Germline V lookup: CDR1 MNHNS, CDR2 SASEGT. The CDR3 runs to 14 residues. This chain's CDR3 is CASILSGGSYEQYF. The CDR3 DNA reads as TGTGCCAGCATCCTTAGCGGGGGTTCCTACGAGCAGTACTTC.

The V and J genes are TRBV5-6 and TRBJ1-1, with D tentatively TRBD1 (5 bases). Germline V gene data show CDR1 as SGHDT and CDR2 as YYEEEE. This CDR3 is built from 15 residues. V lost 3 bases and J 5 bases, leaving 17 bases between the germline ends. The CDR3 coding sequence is TGTGCCAGCAGCTGGGGGGGGTCGGGGAATACTGAAGCTTTCTTT. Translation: CASSWGGSGNTEAFF.

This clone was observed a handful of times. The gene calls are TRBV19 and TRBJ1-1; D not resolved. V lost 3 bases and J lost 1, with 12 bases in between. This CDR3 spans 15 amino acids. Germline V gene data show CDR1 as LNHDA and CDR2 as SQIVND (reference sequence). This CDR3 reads CASSMRGPQNTEAFF. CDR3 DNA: TGTGCCAGTAGTATGCGGGGTCCGCAGAACACTGAAGCTTTCTTT.

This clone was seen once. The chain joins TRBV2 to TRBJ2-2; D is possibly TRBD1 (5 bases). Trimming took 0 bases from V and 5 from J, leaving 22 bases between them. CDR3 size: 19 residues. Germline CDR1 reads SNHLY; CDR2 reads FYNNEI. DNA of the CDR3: TGTGCCAGCAGTGAAGCTCTGCAGGGTCCGGGCGCCTTAACCGGGGAGCTGTTTTTT. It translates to CASSEALQGPGALTGELFF.

The CDR3 region is CASSQEVAGGSNTGELFF. The CDR3 coding sequence is TGTGCCAGCAGCCAAGAGGTAGCGGGAGGGTCGAACACCGGGGAGCTGTTTTTT. This chain connects TRBV4-2 to TRBJ2-2; 11 nucleotides agree with TRBD2. This CDR3 region has 18 residues. After removal of 0 bases from V and 0 bases from J, the junction contained 3 bases not matched to a gene. Germline CDR1 is LGHNA and CDR2 is YNFKEQ.